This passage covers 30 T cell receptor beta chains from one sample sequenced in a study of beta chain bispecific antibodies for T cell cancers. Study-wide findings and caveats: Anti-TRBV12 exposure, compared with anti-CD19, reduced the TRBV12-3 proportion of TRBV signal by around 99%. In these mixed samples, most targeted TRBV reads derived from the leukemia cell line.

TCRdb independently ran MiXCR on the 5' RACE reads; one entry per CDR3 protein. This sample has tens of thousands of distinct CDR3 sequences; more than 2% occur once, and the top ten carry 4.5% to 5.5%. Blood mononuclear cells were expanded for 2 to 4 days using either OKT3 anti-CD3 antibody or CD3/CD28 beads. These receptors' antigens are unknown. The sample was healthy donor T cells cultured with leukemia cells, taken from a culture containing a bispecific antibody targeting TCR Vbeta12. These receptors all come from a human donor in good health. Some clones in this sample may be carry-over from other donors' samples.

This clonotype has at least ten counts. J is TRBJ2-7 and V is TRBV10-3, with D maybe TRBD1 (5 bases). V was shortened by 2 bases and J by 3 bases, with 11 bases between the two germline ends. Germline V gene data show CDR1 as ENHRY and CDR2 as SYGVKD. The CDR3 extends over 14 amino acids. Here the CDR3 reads CAISETGELYEQYF. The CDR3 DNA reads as TGTGCCATCAGTGAGACAGGAGAACTCTACGAGCAGTACTTC.

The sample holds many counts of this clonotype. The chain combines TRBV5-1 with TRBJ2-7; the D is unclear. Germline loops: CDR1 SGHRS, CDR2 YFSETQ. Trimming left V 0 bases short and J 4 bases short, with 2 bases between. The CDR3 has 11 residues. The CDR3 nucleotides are TGCGCCAGCAGCTTGGGATACGAGCAGTACTTC. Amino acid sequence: CASSLGYEQYF.

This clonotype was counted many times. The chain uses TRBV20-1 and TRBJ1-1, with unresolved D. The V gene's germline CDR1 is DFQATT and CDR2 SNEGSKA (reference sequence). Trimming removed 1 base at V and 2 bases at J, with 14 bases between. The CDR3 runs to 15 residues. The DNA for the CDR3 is TGCAGTGCTAGAGTTGCGGGAGCCAGAAACACTGAAGCTTTCTTT. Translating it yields CSARVAGARNTEAFF.

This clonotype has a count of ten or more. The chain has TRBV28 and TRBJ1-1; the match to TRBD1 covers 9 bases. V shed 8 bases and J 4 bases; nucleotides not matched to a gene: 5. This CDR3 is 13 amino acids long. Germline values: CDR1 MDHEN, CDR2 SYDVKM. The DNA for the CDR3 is TGTGCCAGCCTCCCGACAGGGGGCACTGAAGCTTTCTTT. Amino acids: CASLPTGGTEAFF.

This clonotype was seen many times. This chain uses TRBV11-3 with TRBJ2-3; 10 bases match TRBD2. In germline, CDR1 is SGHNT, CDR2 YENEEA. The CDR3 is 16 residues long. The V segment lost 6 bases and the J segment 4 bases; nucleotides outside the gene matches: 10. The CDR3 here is CASSLRVAGGPDTQYF. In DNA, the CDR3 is TGTGCCAGCAGTCTTCGGGTAGCGGGGGGCCCAGATACGCAGTATTTT.

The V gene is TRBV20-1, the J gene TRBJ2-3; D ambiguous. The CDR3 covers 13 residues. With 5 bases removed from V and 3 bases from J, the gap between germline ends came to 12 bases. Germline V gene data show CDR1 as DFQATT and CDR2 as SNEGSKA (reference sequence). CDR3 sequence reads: CSAGPRRTDTQYF. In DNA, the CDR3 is TGCAGTGCTGGGCCCCGCCGGACAGATACGCAGTATTTT.

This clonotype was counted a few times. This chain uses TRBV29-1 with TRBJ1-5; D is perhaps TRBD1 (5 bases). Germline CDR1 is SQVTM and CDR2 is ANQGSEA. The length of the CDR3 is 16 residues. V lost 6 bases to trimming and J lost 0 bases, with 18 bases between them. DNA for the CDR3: TGCAGCGTCCGGGACGGGGGACTTTATAGCAATCAGCCCCAGCATTTT. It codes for CSVRDGGLYSNQPQHF.

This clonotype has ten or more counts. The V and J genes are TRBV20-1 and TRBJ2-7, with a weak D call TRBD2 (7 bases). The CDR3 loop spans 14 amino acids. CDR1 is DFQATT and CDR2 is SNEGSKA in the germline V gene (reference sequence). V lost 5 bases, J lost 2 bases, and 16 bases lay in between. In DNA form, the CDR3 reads TGCAGTGCTCAGAGGTGGGAGGGGGCCTACGAGCAGTACTTC. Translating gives CSAQRWEGAYEQYF.

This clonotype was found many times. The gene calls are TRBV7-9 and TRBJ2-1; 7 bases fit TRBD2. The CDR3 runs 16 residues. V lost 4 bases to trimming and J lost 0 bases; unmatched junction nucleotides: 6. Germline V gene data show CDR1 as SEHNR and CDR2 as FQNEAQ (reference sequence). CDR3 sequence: CASSSTSASSYNEQFF. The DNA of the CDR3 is TGTGCCAGCAGCTCTACTAGCGCCAGCTCCTACAATGAGCAGTTCTTC.

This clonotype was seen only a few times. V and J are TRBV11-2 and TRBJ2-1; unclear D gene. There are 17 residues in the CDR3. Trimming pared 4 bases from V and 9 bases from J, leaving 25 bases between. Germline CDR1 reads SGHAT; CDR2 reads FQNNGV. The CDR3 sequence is CASSSLELGYSYSEQFF. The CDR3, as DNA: TGTGCCAGCAGCTCCCTCGAGTTGGGCTATTCCTATAGTGAGCAGTTCTTC. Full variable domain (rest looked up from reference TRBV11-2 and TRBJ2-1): EAGVAQSPRYKIIEKRQSVAFWCNPISGHATLYWYQQILGQGPKLLIQFQNNGVVDDSQLPKDRFSAERLKGVDSTLKIQPAKLEDSAVYLCASSSLELGYSYSEQFFGPGTRLTVL.

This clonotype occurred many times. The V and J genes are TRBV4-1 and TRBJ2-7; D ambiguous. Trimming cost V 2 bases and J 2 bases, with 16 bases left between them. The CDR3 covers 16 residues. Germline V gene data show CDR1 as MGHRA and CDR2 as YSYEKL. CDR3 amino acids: CASSQNDLSITYEQYF. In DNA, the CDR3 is TGCGCCAGCAGCCAAAACGACCTAAGTATTACCTACGAGCAGTACTTC.

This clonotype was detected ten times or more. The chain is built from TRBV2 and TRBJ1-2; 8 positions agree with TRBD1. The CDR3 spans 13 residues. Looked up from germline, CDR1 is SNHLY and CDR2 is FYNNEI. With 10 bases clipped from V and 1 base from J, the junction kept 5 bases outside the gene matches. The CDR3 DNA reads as TGTGCCACCGAGACAGGGGATAACTATGGCTACACCTTC. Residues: CATETGDNYGYTF. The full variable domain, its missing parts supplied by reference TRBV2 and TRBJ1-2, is EPEVTQTPSHQVTQMGQEVILRCVPISNHLYFYWYRQILGQKVEFLVSFYNNEISEKSEIFDDQFSVERPDGSNFTLKIRSTKLEDSAMYFCATETGDNYGYTFGSGTRLTVV.

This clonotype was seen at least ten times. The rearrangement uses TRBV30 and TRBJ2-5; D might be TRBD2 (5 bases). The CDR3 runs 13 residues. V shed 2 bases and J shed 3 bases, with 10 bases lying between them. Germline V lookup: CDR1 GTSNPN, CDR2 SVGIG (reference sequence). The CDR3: CAWSTGFEETQYF. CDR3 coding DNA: TGTGCCTGGAGTACGGGGTTCGAAGAGACCCAGTACTTC.

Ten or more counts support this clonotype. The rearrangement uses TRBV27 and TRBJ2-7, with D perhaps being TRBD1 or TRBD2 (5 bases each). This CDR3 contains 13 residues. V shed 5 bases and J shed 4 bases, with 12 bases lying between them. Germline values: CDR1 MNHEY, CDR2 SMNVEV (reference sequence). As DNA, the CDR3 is TGTGCCAGCAGTGGGGGTTTGAGTTACGAGCAGTACTTC. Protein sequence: CASSGGLSYEQYF.

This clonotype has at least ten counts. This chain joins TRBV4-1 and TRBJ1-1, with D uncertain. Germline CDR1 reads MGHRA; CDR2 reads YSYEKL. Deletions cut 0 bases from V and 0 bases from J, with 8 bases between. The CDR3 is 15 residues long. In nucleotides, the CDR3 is TGCGCCAGCAGCCAAGAGGAGACGGTGAACACTGAAGCTTTCTTT. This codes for CASSQEETVNTEAFF.

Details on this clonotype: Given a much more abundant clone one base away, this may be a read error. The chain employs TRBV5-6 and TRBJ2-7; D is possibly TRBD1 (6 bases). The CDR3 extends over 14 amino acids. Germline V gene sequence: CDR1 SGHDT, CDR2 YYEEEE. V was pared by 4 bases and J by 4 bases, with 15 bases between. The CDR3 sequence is CASSQEWGQYEQYF. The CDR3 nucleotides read TGTGCCAGCAGCCAAGAATGGGGACAATACGAGCAGTACTTC.

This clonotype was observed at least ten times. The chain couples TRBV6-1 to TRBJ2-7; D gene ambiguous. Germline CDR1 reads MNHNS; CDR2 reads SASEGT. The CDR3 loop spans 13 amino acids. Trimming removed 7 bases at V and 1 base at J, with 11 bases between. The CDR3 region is CASTRTVSYEQYF. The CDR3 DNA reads TGTGCCAGCACCCGGACGGTGTCCTACGAGCAGTACTTC.

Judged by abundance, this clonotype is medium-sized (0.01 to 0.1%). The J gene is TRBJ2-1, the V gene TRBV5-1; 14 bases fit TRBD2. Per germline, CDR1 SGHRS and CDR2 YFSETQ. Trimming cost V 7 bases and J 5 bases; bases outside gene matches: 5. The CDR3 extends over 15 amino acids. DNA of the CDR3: TGCGCCAGCGAGAGGGGACTAGCGGGGGACAATGAGCAGTTCTTC. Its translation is CASERGLAGDNEQFF.

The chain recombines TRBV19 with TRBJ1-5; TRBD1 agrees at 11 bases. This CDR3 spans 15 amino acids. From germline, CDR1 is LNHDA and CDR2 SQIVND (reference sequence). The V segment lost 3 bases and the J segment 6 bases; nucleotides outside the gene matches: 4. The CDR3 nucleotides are TGTGCCAGTAGTATTGGACAGGGGGCGGGTCAGCCCCAGCATTTT. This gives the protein CASSIGQGAGQPQHF.

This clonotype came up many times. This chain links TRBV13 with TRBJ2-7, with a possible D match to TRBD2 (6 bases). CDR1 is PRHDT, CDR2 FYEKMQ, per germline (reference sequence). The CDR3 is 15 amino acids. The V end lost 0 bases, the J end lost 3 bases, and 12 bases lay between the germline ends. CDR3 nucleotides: TGTGCCAGCAGCTTAGGGGGACTTGGCGACTACGAGCAGTACTTC. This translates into CASSLGGLGDYEQYF. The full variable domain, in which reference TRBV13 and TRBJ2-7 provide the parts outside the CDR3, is AAGVIQSPRHLIKEKRETATLKCYPIPRHDTVYWYQQGPGQDPQFLISFYEKMQSDKGSIPDRFSAQQFSDYHSELNMSSLELGDSALYFCASSLGGLGDYEQYFGPGTRLTVT.

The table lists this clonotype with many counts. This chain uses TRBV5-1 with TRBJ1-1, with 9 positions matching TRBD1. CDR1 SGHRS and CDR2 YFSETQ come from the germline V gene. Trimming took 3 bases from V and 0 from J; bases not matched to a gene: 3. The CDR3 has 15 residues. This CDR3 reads CASSWGQGLNTEAFF. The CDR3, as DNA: TGCGCCAGCAGCTGGGGACAGGGTTTGAACACTGAAGCTTTCTTT.

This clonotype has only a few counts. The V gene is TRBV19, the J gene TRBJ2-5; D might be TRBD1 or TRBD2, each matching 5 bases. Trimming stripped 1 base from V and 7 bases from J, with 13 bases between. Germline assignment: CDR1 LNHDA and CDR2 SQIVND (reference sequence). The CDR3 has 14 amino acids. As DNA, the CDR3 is TGTGCCAGTAGTATAGGGAACAGGAGGAGGACCCAGTACTTC. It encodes CASSIGNRRRTQYF. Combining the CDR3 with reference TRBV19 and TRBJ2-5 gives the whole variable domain DGGITQSPKYLFRKEGQNVTLSCEQNLNHDAMYWYRQDPGQGLRLIYYSQIVNDFQKGDIAEGYSVSREKKESFPLTVTSAQKNPTAFYLCASSIGNRRRTQYFGPGTRLLVL.

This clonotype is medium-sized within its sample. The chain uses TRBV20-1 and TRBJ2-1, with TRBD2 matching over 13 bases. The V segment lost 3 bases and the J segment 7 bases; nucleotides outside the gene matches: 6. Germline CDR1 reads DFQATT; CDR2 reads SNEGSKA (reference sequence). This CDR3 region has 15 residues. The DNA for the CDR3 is TGCAGTGCTAGGATTGGACTAGCGGGGGAGAATGAGCAGTTCTTC. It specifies CSARIGLAGENEQFF.

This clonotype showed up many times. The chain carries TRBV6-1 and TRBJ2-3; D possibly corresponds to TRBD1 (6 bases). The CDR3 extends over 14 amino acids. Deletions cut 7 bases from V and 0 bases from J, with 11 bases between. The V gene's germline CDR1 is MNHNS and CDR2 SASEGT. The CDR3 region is CASKLQGSTDTQYF. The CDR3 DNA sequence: TGTGCCAGCAAGTTACAGGGAAGCACAGATACGCAGTATTTT.

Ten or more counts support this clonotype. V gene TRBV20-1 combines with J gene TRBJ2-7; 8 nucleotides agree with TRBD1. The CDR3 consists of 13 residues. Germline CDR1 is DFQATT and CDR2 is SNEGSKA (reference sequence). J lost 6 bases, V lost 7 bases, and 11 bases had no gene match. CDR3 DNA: TGCAGTGGAACCGGGACAGGAGCCCTCGAGCAGTACTTC. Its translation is CSGTGTGALEQYF.

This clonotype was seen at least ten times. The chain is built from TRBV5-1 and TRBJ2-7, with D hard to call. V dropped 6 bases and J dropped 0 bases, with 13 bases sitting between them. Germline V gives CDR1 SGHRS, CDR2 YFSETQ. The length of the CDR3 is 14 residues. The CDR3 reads CASIRTAGSYEQYF. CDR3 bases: TGCGCCAGCATAAGGACGGCCGGCTCCTACGAGCAGTACTTC.

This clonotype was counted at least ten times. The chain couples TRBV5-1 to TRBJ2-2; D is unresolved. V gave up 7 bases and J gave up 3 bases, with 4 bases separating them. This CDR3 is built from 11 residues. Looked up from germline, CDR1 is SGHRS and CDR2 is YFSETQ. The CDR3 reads CASSYTGELFF. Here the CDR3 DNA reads TGCGCCAGCTCTTACACCGGGGAGCTGTTTTTT.

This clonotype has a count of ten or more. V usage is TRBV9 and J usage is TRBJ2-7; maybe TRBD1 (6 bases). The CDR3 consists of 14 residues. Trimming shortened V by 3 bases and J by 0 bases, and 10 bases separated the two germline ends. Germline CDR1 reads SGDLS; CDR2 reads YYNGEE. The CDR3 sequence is CASSGQDHSYEQYF. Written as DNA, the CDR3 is TGTGCCAGCAGCGGACAGGACCACTCCTACGAGCAGTACTTC. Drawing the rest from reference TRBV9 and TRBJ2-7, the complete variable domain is DSGVTQTPKHLITATGQRVTLRCSPRSGDLSVYWYQQSLDQGLQFLIQYYNGEERAKGNILERFSAQQFPDLHSELNLSSLELGDSALYFCASSGQDHSYEQYFGPGTRLTVT.

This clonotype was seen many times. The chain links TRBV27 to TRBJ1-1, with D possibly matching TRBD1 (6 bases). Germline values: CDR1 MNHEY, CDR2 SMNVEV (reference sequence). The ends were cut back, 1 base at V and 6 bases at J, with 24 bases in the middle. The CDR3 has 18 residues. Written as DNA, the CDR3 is TGTGCCAGCAGTTTATGGGACATGGGGCGCGATAATGTCGCTGAAGCTTTCTTT. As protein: CASSLWDMGRDNVAEAFF.

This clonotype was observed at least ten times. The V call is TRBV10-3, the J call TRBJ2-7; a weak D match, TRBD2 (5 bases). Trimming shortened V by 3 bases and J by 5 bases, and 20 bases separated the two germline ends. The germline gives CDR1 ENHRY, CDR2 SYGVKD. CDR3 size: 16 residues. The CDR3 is CAISDYVGRTLDEQYF. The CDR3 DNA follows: TGTGCCATCAGTGATTATGTTGGGAGAACTTTGGACGAGCAGTACTTC.